These 8 T cell receptor beta chains were all obtained from the same sample, sequenced in a study of blood T cell repertoires in COVID-19. Clones were sequenced by immunoSEQ multiplex PCR, and TCRdb holds only the in-frame ones, with some missing. The table has some 220,000 clones, approximately 80% seen once. Sequencing was performed on peripheral blood. These receptors came from a woman aged 60 to 75 who had recovered from COVID-19.

The chain recombines TRBV5-6 with TRBJ1-2; D is ambiguous. Germline V lookup: CDR1 SGHDT, CDR2 YYEEEE. The length of the CDR3 is 12 residues. V was trimmed by 7 bases and J by 8 bases, leaving 15 bases between them. The CDR3, as DNA: TGTGCCAGCCATTCGGAGGGAAACGGCTACACCTTC. Translating gives CASHSEGNGYTF.

Regarding this clone: One end of the junction fails to match germline, which may point to a read error. The V call is TRBV7-7, the J call TRBJ2-1, with a weak D call TRBD1 (5 bases). The CDR3 is 16 amino acids. The germline CDR1 and CDR2 sequences are SSHAT and FNYEAQ (reference sequence). In nucleotides, the CDR3 is TGTGCTAGCAGCTTAGTTTTTCAGGGCCCTTACAATGAGCAGTTCTTC. Protein sequence: CASSLVFQGPYNEQFF.

The V call is TRBV24-1, the J call TRBJ2-7, with 11 bases that match TRBD2. Germline V CDR1 and CDR2: KGHDR, SFDVKD. The CDR3 consists of 14 residues. J gave up 7 bases and V 4 bases, and 5 bases lay outside the gene matches. The CDR3 nucleotides are TGTGCCACCAGTGACCAAACTAGCGGGGGTGAGCAGTACTTC. Protein product: CATSDQTSGGEQYF.

The chain recombines TRBV5-1 with TRBJ2-2, with a possible D match to TRBD1 (6 bases). V lost 4 bases and J lost 2, with 12 bases in between. Looked up from germline, CDR1 is SGHRS and CDR2 is YFSETQ. The CDR3 extends over 15 amino acids. The CDR3 sequence is CASSPRTENTGELFF. DNA for the CDR3: TGCGCCAGCAGCCCCCGGACAGAAAACACCGGGGAGCTGTTTTTT.

The genes are TRBV27 and TRBJ2-3; 10 bases agree with TRBD2. The V segment lost 2 bases and the J segment 4 bases; nucleotides outside the gene matches: 3. This CDR3 region has 15 residues. Germline V gives CDR1 MNHEY, CDR2 SMNVEV (reference sequence). CDR3 nucleotide sequence: TGTGCCAGCAGTTTAGGAGCGGGGGGGTCAGATACGCAGTATTTT. This encodes CASSLGAGGSDTQYF.

This rearrangement joins TRBV4-2 to TRBJ2-1; 8 bases align to TRBD2. The germline gives CDR1 LGHNA, CDR2 YNFKEQ. The CDR3 has 15 amino acids. Trimming took 1 base from V and 3 from J; bases not matched to a gene: 2. Here the CDR3 reads CASSQAGGLYNEQFF. The CDR3, as DNA: TGTGCCAGCAGCCAAGCGGGGGGGCTCTACAATGAGCAGTTCTTC.

The rearrangement links TRBV4-1 to TRBJ1-1, with TRBD1 matching 11 bases. CDR1 is MGHRA and CDR2 is YSYEKL in the germline V gene. The CDR3 extends over 14 amino acids. Trimming took 4 bases from V and 6 from J; bases not matched to a gene: 4. In DNA form, the CDR3 reads TGCGCCAGCAGCCGGCCGGGACAGGGGGCTGAAGCTTTCTTT. The encoded protein is CASSRPGQGAEAFF.

A single count supports this clone. The rearrangement joins TRBV7-9 to TRBJ1-3, with 7 bases lining up with TRBD1. CDR3 size: 13 residues. After removal of 5 bases from V and 8 bases from J, the junction contained 6 bases not matched to a gene. Germline CDR1 SEHNR, CDR2 FQNEAQ (reference sequence). Here the CDR3 reads CASSRGQEDTIYF. Written as DNA, the CDR3 is TGTGCCAGCAGCCGTGGACAGGAGGACACCATATATTTT.